This T cell receptor (beta chain) was recovered during a study of cytomegalovirus exposure and HLA in healthy donors. Whole-study results and caveats: Within an earlier analysis, most TCR beta V segments proved productive either about 87% or about 30% of the time. Reports showed the classifier diagnosing cytomegalovirus status with high specificity and sensitivity. Roughly even sequencing depth across donors was the assumption behind the presence/absence analyses. Several of the most significant clusters appeared, in a later analysis, to be linked to common viral pathogens.

The PCR made use of 60 Vbeta and 13 Jbeta primers. Using immunoSEQ multiplex PCR, the repertoire was profiled, and TCRdb retains in-frame clones only, with some absent. The sample lists about 84,000 clones, around three fifths seen once, with 15% in the top ten. This clone was recorded a few times. Its antigen is not known. The sequenced sample was PBMCs. The sequence came from a woman in her thirties or forties in good health and CMV-seropositive.

The CDR3 DNA reads as TGTGCCAGCAGCCCACAGGGACAGCCCCAGCATTTT. It yields the protein CASSPQGQPQHF. The chain joins TRBV6-6 to TRBJ1-5; perhaps TRBD1 as D (6 bases). The germline CDR1 and CDR2 sequences are MNHNY and SVGAGI (reference sequence). Trimming left V 6 bases short and J 7 bases short, with 10 bases between. The CDR3 length is 12 residues.